Here is one T cell receptor beta chain with its context. Its antigen is as yet unknown. Using triplicate sorts, some 300,000 cells were collected each time from every CD8+ T cell subset. All TRB cDNA libraries came from 5' RACE performed with UMI labels. One entry per CDR3 protein, without DNA, is what TCRdb gives after re-calling the 5' RACE reads. The sample table sets out 45,000 to 55,000 distinct CDR3 sequences. The source of the sample is a study of CXCR3-negative and CXCR3-positive naive CD8 T cells. The overall study: Collectively, the libraries yielded about 140 million TRB reads in total, at about 1.5 +/- 0.3 million per library.

This CDR3 spans 15 amino acids. Points from the study as a whole: For memory CD8+ cells diversity was much lower, but both naive subsets had comparably high diversity. After cryopreservation, expression of CXCR3 was partially reduced, and most assays were run with fresh PBMCs.

Sequencing used memory CD8+ T cells from blood. The sequence was obtained from a human donor in good health. Some clones in this sample may be carry-over from other donors' samples. The chain links TRBV12-3 or TRBV12-4 to TRBJ2-1; TCRdb returns TRBD2, unconfirmable since there is no DNA. CDR3 residues: CASSFGGGKHNEQFF.